This paragraph covers one T cell receptor beta chain sequence. The sample is drawn from a study of blood T cells in healthy people across ages. Study information: Template switching picked up about one barcoded beta molecule for each two T cells.

A J-beta primer mix and a sample-barcoded 5' primer were used in a second PCR of about 7 to 12 cycles. TCRdb called the 5' RACE reads again in MiXCR, with one record for every CDR3 protein. The sample has about 1.6 million distinct CDR3 sequences; roughly 32% are singletons. From germline, CDR1 is KGHDR and CDR2 SFDVKD. Trimming took 9 bases from V and 5 from J; bases not matched to a gene: 12. The CDR3 consists of 15 residues. V and J are TRBV24-1 and TRBJ2-1, with 7 bases lining up with TRBD2. This clonotype originated in a young woman in good health. Sequenced: blood. The CDR3 spells CATGEGPLTNNEQFF. The CDR3 region has the DNA TGTGCCACCGGGGAGGGGCCCCTTACAAACAATGAGCAGTTCTTC.